Below, one T cell receptor (beta chain) is given with its context. Its antigen is still unknown. The data belong to a study of cytomegalovirus exposure and HLA in healthy donors. Study outcomes and limitations: The tendency of first-cohort TCR clusters to co-occur in the 110 or so validation repertoires emerged from a later analysis. Cytomegalovirus-associated TCR beta chains were listed, numbering around 150.

The CDR3 totals 14 residues. Here immunoSEQ multiplex PCR was the method, and the copy in TCRdb shows in-frame clones only, minus some. The sample holds 65,000 to 90,000 clones; roughly 90% are singletons and the top ten take 3% to 4%. The TCR comes from a woman aged 18-30 years in good health and CMV-seropositive. The sequencing input was PBMCs. This chain links TRBV12-2 with TRBJ2-7; TRBD1, the table's D call, was not compared with the DNA. TRBV12-2 is noted as a pseudogene. The CDR3 sequence is CASRLGQGEYEQYF. The CDR3 DNA reads as TGTGCAAGTCGCTTGGGACAGGGTGAGTACGAGCAGTACTTC.